Below are 28 T cell receptor beta chains sequenced from a single sample in a study of T cells after yellow fever vaccination. From the 5' RACE reads, TCRdb called clonotypes with MiXCR, one entry per CDR3 protein. This table has about 220,000 distinct CDR3 sequences, roughly 3% appearing once. The specimen comprised CD4+ T cells sorted from PBMCs, sampled 10 days after the yellow fever booster vaccination. Every receptor here comes from a man aged 18 to 30 who received the YFV17D yellow fever vaccine.

CDR3 protein: CSATLTDTQYF. DNA for the CDR3: TGCAGTGCCACCCTCACAGATACGCAGTATTTT. The gene calls are TRBV20-1 and TRBJ2-3; D is ambiguous. The length of the CDR3 is 11 residues. The germline V gene encodes CDR1 DFQATT and CDR2 SNEGSKA (reference sequence). V was cut by 6 bases and J by 2 bases, with 6 bases left in between.

The chain uses TRBV18 and TRBJ1-5; possible D gene TRBD1, 5 bases. The V end was cut by 1 base, the J end by 8 bases, with 12 bases between. The germline gives CDR1 KGHSH, CDR2 LQKENI. The CDR3 length is 14 residues. CDR3 protein: CASSPRRGDKPQHF. The CDR3 DNA reads TGTGCCAGCTCACCACGGAGGGGAGACAAGCCCCAGCATTTT. The full variable domain, in which reference TRBV18 and TRBJ1-5 provide the parts outside the CDR3, is NAGVMQNPRHLVRRRGQEARLRCSPMKGHSHVYWYRQLPEEGLKFMVYLQKENIIDESGMPKERFSAEFPKEGPSILRIQQVVRGDSAAYFCASSPRRGDKPQHFGDGTRLSIL.

The sample holds a few counts of this clonotype. The chain combines TRBV6-6 with TRBJ1-1; TRBD1 matches at 9 bases. J was trimmed by 5 bases and V by 4 bases; bases with no gene match: 8. The CDR3 loop spans 15 amino acids. Germline CDR1 is MNHNY and CDR2 is SVGAGI (reference sequence). The CDR3 spells CASSWRQGGSTEAFF. The CDR3 region has the DNA TGTGCCAGCAGTTGGAGACAGGGGGGAAGTACTGAAGCTTTCTTT.

In this sample, this clonotype turned up a few times. The V gene is TRBV6-1, the J gene TRBJ2-3; D not resolved. V was cut by 0 bases and J by 5 bases, with 12 bases left in between. The CDR3 totals 15 residues. CDR1 and CDR2 (germline): MNHNS, SASEGT. The CDR3: CASSEALSREDTQYF. The CDR3 DNA reads as TGTGCCAGCAGTGAAGCATTAAGCCGCGAAGATACGCAGTATTTT.

This sequence joins TRBV5-1 and TRBJ2-3; no definite D call. This CDR3 has 12 residues. Germline assignment: CDR1 SGHRS and CDR2 YFSETQ. V dropped 0 bases and J dropped 6 bases, with 5 bases sitting between them. The CDR3 nucleotides read TGCGCCAGCAGCTTGGGTCGGGATACGCAGTATTTT. Translation: CASSLGRDTQYF. Together with reference TRBV5-1 and TRBJ2-3, the CDR3 gives the full variable domain: KAGVTQTPRYLIKTRGQQVTLSCSPISGHRSVSWYQQTPGQGLQFLFEYFSETQRNKGNFPGRFSGRQFSNSRSEMNVSTLELGDSALYLCASSLGRDTQYFGPGTRLTVL.

The J gene is TRBJ2-6, the V gene TRBV15; 7 nucleotides agree with TRBD2. After removal of 0 bases from V and 4 bases from J, the junction contained 9 bases not matched to a gene. Germline values: CDR1 LNHNV, CDR2 YYDKDF (reference sequence). This CDR3 comprises 18 residues. Here the CDR3 reads CATSRDGPGLRGANVLTF. The CDR3 coding sequence is TGTGCCACCAGCAGAGATGGGCCGGGACTACGGGGGGCCAACGTCCTGACTTTC.

This clonotype was found many times. This chain uses TRBV7-2 with TRBJ1-2; D not resolved. Trimming pared 4 bases from V and 4 bases from J, leaving 16 bases between. Germline CDR1 is SGHTA and CDR2 is FQGNSA. This CDR3 is 15 amino acids long. The CDR3 sequence: CASSSFGERGYGYTF. The CDR3 coding sequence is TGTGCCAGCAGCTCCTTTGGGGAGCGCGGCTATGGCTACACCTTC.

This clonotype has at least ten counts. V gene TRBV7-2 combines with J gene TRBJ2-3; D uncertain. The CDR3 has 14 amino acids. Germline V CDR1 and CDR2: SGHTA, FQGNSA. The V end lost 0 bases, the J end lost 2 bases, and 6 bases lay between the germline ends. DNA of the CDR3: TGTGCCAGCAGCTTAGCTGTCCTCACAGATACGCAGTATTTT. This translates into CASSLAVLTDTQYF. The entire variable domain, with the rest obtained from reference TRBV7-2 and TRBJ2-3, is as follows: GAGVSQSPSNKVTEKGKDVELRCDPISGHTALYWYRQSLGQGLEFLIYFQGNSAPDKSGLPSDRFSAERTGGSVSTLTIQRTQQEDSAVYLCASSLAVLTDTQYFGPGTRLTVL.

The rearrangement links TRBV10-3 to TRBJ2-2; perhaps D is TRBD1 or TRBD2 (7 bases each). The V gene's germline CDR1 is ENHRY and CDR2 SYGVKD. CDR3 size: 17 residues. Trimming took 3 bases from V and 4 from J, leaving 18 bases between them. CDR3 loop: CAISDWAGGVSTGELFF. CDR3 nucleotides: TGTGCCATCAGTGATTGGGCAGGGGGGGTAAGCACCGGGGAGCTGTTTTTT.

The table lists this clonotype with a few counts. V is TRBV7-2 and J is TRBJ2-7, with D maybe TRBD2 (5 bases). CDR3 size: 15 residues. Germline V CDR1 and CDR2: SGHTA, FQGNSA. The V and J ends lost 5 bases and 6 bases respectively, with 20 bases between them. The CDR3 nucleotides read TGTGCCAGCAGCGCCATGGATCCTAGCTATGGCGAGCAGTACTTC. This sequence encodes CASSAMDPSYGEQYF.

The chain couples TRBV6-1 to TRBJ1-1; D not resolved. V gave up 0 bases and J gave up 1 base, with 12 bases separating them. In germline, CDR1 is MNHNS, CDR2 SASEGT. This CDR3 comprises 16 residues. CDR3 loop: CASSEANRAPNTEAFF. The CDR3 DNA reads as TGTGCCAGCAGTGAAGCAAATAGGGCCCCGAACACTGAAGCTTTCTTT.

The sample holds many counts of this clonotype. CDR3 nucleotides: TGTGCCAGCAGTGAACTTGCTAACTATGGCTACACCTTC. It encodes CASSELANYGYTF. This chain uses TRBV25-1 with TRBJ1-2, with no clear D. Germline loops: CDR1 MGHDK, CDR2 SYGVNS. The length of the CDR3 is 13 residues. The V end lost 2 bases, the J end lost 0 bases, and 4 bases lay between the germline ends.

This clonotype has a count of ten or more. V gene TRBV27 combines with J gene TRBJ2-4, with D hard to call. The CDR3 is 13 amino acids. V was cut by 8 bases and J by 0 bases, with 8 bases left in between. Looked up from germline, CDR1 is MNHEY and CDR2 is SMNVEV (reference sequence). The DNA for the CDR3 is TGTGCCAGCCCTATGTCAGCCAAAAACATTCAGTACTTC. This sequence encodes CASPMSAKNIQYF.

The sample holds many counts of this clonotype. The rearrangement links TRBV6-5 to TRBJ2-7, with D perhaps TRBD2 (5 bases). This CDR3 spans 11 amino acids. The V end was cut by 8 bases, the J end by 3 bases, with 8 bases between. Germline lookup yields CDR1 MNHEY and CDR2 SVGAGI. The CDR3 DNA sequence: TGTGCCAGCCAAGACTACTACGAGCAGTACTTC. Its protein product is CASQDYYEQYF.

This rearrangement joins TRBV12-3 or TRBV12-4 to TRBJ1-4; D not certain. The CDR3 has 14 amino acids. V was trimmed by 6 bases and J by 6 bases, leaving 14 bases between them. The CDR3 protein is CASSRNLGYEKLFF. CDR3 coding DNA: TGTGCCAGCAGCCGCAACCTAGGTTATGAAAAACTGTTTTTT.

This clonotype showed up many times. This chain joins TRBV7-2 and TRBJ2-3; D possibly corresponds to TRBD2 (5 bases). The germline V and J ends were trimmed by 8 bases and 0 bases, with 12 bases remaining between them. The CDR3 is 14 residues long. From germline, CDR1 is SGHTA and CDR2 FQGNSA. The CDR3 DNA is TGTGCCAGCGCCACCCCGGGGAGCACAGATACGCAGTATTTT. Translated: CASATPGSTDTQYF.

This clonotype was counted only a few times. V gene TRBV28 combines with J gene TRBJ2-3, with D hard to call. The germline V and J ends were trimmed by 11 bases and 3 bases, with 12 bases remaining between them. This CDR3 spans 12 amino acids. The germline V gene has CDR1 MDHEN and CDR2 SYDVKM. The CDR3 nucleotides are TGTGCCGCATCCCTCCGGACAGATACGCAGTATTTT. Translating gives CAASLRTDTQYF.

This clonotype was seen at least ten times. J is TRBJ2-1 and V is TRBV14; D unclear. Per germline, CDR1 SGHDN and CDR2 FVKESK. This CDR3 has 17 amino acids. The V end was cut by 4 bases, the J end by 8 bases, with 24 bases between. This CDR3 is CASSPTRASRLWHEQFF. The CDR3 DNA is TGTGCCAGCAGCCCCACTCGGGCCAGCCGCTTATGGCATGAGCAGTTCTTC.

This clonotype was seen a handful of times. The J gene is TRBJ2-1, the V gene TRBV29-1, with a possible D match to TRBD2 (5 bases). The CDR3 loop spans 14 amino acids. V was cut by 3 bases and J by 0 bases, with 9 bases left in between. Germline CDR1 is SQVTM and CDR2 is ANQGSEA. The CDR3 nucleotides are TGCAGCGTTGAGGACTTTAGCTCCTACAATGAGCAGTTCTTC. It yields the protein CSVEDFSSYNEQFF.

This clonotype was observed at least ten times. The V call is TRBV5-4, the J call TRBJ2-4, with D perhaps matching TRBD1 (6 bases). Deletions cut 4 bases from V and 6 bases from J, with 14 bases between. CDR1 SGHNT and CDR2 YYREEE come from the germline V gene (reference sequence). The CDR3 runs to 14 residues. CDR3 residues: CASSQSGTRNIQYF. In DNA, the CDR3 is TGTGCCAGCAGCCAGTCCGGGACAAGAAACATTCAGTACTTC.

This clonotype was counted a few times. The V and J genes are TRBV12-3 or TRBV12-4 and TRBJ2-5, with D hard to call. Trimming pared 4 bases from V and 5 bases from J, leaving 11 bases between. There are 13 residues in the CDR3. CDR3 amino acids: CASSWVDGETQYF. CDR3 coding DNA: TGTGCCAGCAGTTGGGTCGATGGGGAGACCCAGTACTTC.

This clonotype has only a few counts. The chain has TRBV9 and TRBJ2-5, with unresolved D. The germline V and J ends were trimmed by 0 bases and 7 bases, with 16 bases remaining between them. Per the germline V gene, CDR1 is SGDLS and CDR2 is YYNGEE. This CDR3 comprises 15 residues. CDR3 sequence (DNA): TGTGCCAGCAGCGTAGATCAGCAAGCCGCTGGGACCCAGTACTTC. Translation: CASSVDQQAAGTQYF. Drawing the rest from reference TRBV9 and TRBJ2-5, the complete variable domain is DSGVTQTPKHLITATGQRVTLRCSPRSGDLSVYWYQQSLDQGLQFLIQYYNGEERAKGNILERFSAQQFPDLHSELNLSSLELGDSALYFCASSVDQQAAGTQYFGPGTRLLVL.

In this sample, this clonotype turned up once. The chain has TRBV7-2 and TRBJ2-3; 10 positions match TRBD1. Germline CDR1 is SGHTA and CDR2 is FQGNSA. The CDR3 runs 16 residues. With V trimmed by 2 bases and J by 4 bases, 6 bases remained unmatched. CDR3 DNA: TGTGCCAGCAGCTTATTGGGACAGGGGTCGGCAGATACGCAGTATTTT. This translates into CASSLLGQGSADTQYF.

This clonotype has just a few counts. This chain connects TRBV20-1 to TRBJ2-2, with 8 nucleotides matching TRBD1. Germline CDR1 and CDR2: DFQATT and SNEGSKA (reference sequence). The CDR3 is 14 residues long. Germline trimming cut 6 bases from V and 7 bases from J; bases unmatched to any gene: 10. The CDR3 reads CSARTGRGIGELFF. Written as DNA, the CDR3 is TGCAGTGCGCGGACAGGGAGAGGCATCGGGGAGCTGTTTTTT.

The sample holds many counts of this clonotype. The chain links TRBV3-1 to TRBJ1-1; D unclear. The CDR3 totals 11 residues. V dropped 2 bases and J dropped 7 bases, with 5 bases sitting between them. CDR1 and CDR2 from the germline V gene are LGHDT and YNNKEL (reference sequence). CDR3 residues: CASSQRSEAFF. Written as DNA, the CDR3 is TGTGCCAGCAGCCAAAGGAGTGAAGCTTTCTTT.

A few counts support this clonotype. The V and J genes are TRBV5-4 and TRBJ2-7, with D perhaps TRBD2 (6 bases). Germline V gene data show CDR1 as SGHNT and CDR2 as YYREEE (reference sequence). CDR3 size: 13 residues. V lost 2 bases to trimming and J lost 4 bases, with 10 bases between them. The CDR3 DNA sequence: TGTGCCAGCAGCTTCGCAGGGAGGTACGAGCAGTACGTC. It codes for CASSFAGRYEQYV.

The J gene is TRBJ1-5, the V gene TRBV6-2 or TRBV6-3; 9 bases align to TRBD1. CDR3 length equals 13 residues. The germline CDR1 and CDR2 sequences are MNHEY and SVGEGT. Losses at the gene ends were 4 bases for V and 6 bases for J; bases not matched to a gene: 1. CDR3 residues: CASSWDRVQPQHF. CDR3 DNA sequence: TGTGCCAGCAGTTGGGACAGGGTTCAGCCCCAGCATTTT.

This clonotype was detected many times. The V call is TRBV2, the J call TRBJ2-7, with a possible D match to TRBD1 (5 bases). Deletions cut 7 bases from V and 6 bases from J, with 16 bases between. CDR3 length equals 13 residues. Germline CDR1 SNHLY, CDR2 FYNNEI. CDR3 DNA: TGTGCCAGCACCTCCTTTACAGGTATCGAGCAGTACTTC. Its protein product is CASTSFTGIEQYF.